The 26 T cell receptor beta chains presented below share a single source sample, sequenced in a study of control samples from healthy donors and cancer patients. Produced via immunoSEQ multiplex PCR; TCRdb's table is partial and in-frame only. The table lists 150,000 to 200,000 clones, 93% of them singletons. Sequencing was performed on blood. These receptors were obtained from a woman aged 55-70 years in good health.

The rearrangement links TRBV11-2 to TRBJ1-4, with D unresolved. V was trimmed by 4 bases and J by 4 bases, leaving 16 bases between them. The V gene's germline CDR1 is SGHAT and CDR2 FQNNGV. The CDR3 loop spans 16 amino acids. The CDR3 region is CASSWTFEGVNEKLFF. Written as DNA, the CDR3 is TGTGCCAGCAGCTGGACCTTCGAGGGCGTTAATGAAAAACTGTTTTTT.

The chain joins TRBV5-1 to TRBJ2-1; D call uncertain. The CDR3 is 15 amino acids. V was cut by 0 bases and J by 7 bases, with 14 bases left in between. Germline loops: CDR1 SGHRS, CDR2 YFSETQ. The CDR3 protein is CASSLAPTQTNEQFF. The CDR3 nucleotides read TGCGCCAGCAGCTTGGCCCCGACCCAGACTAATGAGCAGTTCTTC.

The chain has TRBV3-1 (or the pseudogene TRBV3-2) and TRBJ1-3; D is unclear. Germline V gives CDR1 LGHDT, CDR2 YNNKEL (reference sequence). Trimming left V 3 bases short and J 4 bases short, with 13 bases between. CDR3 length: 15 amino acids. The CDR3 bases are TGTGCCAGCAGCCATAGTCCGGAGGCCGGAAACACCATATATTTT. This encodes CASSHSPEAGNTIYF.

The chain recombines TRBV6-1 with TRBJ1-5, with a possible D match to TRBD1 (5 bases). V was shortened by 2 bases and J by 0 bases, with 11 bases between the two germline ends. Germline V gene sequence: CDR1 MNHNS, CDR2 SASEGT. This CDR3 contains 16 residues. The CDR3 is CASSERGAGSNQPQHF. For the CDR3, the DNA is TGTGCCAGCAGTGAACGCGGGGCTGGTAGCAATCAGCCCCAGCATTTT.

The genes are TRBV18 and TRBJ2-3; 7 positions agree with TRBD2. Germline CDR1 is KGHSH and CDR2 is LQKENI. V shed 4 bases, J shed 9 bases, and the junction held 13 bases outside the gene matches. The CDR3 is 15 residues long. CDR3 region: CASSQARGDVDTQYF. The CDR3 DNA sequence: TGTGCCAGCTCACAGGCTCGGGGGGACGTAGACACGCAGTATTTT.

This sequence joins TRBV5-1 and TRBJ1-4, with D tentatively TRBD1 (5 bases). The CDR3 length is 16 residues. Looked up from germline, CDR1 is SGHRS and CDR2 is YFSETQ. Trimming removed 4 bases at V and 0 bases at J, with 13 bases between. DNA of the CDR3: TGCGCCAGCAGCCCGGCGGGGGTTGCAACTAATGAAAAACTGTTTTTT. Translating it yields CASSPAGVATNEKLFF.

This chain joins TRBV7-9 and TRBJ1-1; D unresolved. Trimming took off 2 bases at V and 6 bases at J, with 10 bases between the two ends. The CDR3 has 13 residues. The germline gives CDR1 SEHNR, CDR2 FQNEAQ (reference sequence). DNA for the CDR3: TGTGCCAGCAGCTTAAACCCCGGTTCTGAAGCTTTCTTT. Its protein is CASSLNPGSEAFF.

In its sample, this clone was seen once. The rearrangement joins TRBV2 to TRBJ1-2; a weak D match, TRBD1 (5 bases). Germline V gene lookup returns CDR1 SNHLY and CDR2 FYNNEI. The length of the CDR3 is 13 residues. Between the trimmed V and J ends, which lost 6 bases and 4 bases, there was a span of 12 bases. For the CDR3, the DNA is TGTGCCAGCAGAGGCAGGGAGACCTATGGCTACACCTTC. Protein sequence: CASRGRETYGYTF.

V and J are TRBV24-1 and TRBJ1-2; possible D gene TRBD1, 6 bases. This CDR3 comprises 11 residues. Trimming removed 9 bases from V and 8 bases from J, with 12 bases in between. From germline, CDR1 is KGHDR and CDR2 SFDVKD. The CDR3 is CATSGAEGYTF. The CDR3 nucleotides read TGTGCCACCTCAGGGGCGGAGGGCTACACCTTC.

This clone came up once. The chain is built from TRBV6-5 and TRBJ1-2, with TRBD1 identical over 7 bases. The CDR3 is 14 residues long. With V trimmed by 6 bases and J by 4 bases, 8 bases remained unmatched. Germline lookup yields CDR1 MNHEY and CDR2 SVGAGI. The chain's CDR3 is CASRQDRILYGYTF. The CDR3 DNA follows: TGTGCCAGCAGGCAGGACAGGATTCTCTATGGCTACACCTTC.

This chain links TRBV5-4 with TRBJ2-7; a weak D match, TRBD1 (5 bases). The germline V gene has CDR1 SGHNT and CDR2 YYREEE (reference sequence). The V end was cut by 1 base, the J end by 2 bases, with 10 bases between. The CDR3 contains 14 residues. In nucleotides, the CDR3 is TGTGCCAGCAGCTTGAGTGGGGCGGCCTACGAGCAGTACTTC. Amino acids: CASSLSGAAYEQYF.

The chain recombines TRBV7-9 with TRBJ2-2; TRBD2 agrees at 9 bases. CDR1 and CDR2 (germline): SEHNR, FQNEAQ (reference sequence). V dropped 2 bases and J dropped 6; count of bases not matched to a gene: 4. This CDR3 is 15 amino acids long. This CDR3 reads CASSLYGGGAGELFF. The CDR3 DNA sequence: TGTGCCAGCAGCTTATACGGCGGGGGGGCCGGGGAGCTGTTTTTT.

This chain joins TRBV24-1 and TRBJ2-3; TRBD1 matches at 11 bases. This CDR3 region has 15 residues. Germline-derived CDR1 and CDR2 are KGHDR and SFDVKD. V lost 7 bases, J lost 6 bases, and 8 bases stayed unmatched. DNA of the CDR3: TGTGCCACCAGCTCATCCGGGACAGGGGGTGATACGCAGTATTTT. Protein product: CATSSSGTGGDTQYF.

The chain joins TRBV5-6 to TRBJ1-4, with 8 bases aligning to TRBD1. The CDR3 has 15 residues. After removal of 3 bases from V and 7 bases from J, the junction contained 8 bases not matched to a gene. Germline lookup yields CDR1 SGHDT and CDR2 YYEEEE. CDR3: CASSYRTGSGEKLFF. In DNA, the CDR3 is TGTGCCAGCAGCTATCGGACAGGGTCGGGTGAAAAACTGTTTTTT. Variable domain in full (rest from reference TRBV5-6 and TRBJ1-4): DAGVTQSPTHLIKTRGQQVTLRCSPKSGHDTVSWYQQALGQGPQFIFQYYEEEERQRGNFPDRFSGHQFPNYSSELNVNALLLGDSALYLCASSYRTGSGEKLFFGSGTQLSVL.

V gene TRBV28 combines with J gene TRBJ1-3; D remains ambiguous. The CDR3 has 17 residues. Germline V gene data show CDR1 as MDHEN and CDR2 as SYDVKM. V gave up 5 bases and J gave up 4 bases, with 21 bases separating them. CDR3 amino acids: CASSAPRGREKGNTIYF. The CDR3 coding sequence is TGTGCCAGCAGTGCCCCCCGTGGGCGGGAGAAAGGAAACACCATATATTTT. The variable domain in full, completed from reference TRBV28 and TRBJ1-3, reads DVKVTQSSRYLVKRTGEKVFLECVQDMDHENMFWYRQDPGLGLRLIYFSYDVKMKEKGDIPEGYSVSREKKERFSLILESASTNQTSMYLCASSAPRGREKGNTIYFGEGSWLTVV.

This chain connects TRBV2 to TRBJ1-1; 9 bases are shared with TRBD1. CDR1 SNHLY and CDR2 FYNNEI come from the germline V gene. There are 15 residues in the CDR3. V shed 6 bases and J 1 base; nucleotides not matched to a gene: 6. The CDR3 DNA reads TGTGCCAGCAGCGTACAGGGGGCGGGGAACACTGAAGCTTTCTTT. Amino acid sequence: CASSVQGAGNTEAFF.

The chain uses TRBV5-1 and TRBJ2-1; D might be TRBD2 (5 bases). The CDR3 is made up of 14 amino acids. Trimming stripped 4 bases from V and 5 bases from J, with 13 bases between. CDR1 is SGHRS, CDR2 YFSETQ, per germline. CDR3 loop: CASSPGDANNEQFF. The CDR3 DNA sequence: TGCGCCAGCAGCCCCGGGGATGCTAACAATGAGCAGTTCTTC.

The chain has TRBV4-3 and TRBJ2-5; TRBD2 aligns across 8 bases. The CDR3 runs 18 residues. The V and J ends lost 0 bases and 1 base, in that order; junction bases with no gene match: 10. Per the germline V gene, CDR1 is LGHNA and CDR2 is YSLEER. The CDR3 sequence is CASSQDLGVSGGQETQYF. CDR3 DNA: TGCGCCAGCAGCCAAGATTTAGGGGTCAGCGGGGGCCAAGAGACCCAGTACTTC.

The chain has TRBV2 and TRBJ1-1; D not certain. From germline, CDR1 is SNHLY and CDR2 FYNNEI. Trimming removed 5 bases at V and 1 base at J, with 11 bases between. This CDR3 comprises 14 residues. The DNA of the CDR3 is TGTGCCAGCAGTCGGATTTTGGGGAACACTGAAGCTTTCTTT. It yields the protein CASSRILGNTEAFF.

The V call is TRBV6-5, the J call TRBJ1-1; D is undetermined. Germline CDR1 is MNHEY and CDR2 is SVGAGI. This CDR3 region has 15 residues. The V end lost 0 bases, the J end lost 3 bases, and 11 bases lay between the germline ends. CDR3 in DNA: TGTGCCAGCAGTTACTCTGGGGTAGCCGACACTGAAGCTTTCTTT. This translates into CASSYSGVADTEAFF.

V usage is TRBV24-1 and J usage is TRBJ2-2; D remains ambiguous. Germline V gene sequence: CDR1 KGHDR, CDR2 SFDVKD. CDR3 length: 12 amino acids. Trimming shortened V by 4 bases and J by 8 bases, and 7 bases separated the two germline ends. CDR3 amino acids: CATSEGRGELFF. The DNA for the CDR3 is TGTGCCACCAGTGAGGGCAGGGGGGAGCTGTTTTTT.

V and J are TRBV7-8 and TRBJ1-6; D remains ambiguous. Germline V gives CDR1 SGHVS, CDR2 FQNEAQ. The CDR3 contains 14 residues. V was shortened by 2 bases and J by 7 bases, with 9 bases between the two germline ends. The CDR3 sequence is CASSLNSGNSPLHF. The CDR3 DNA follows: TGTGCCAGCAGCTTAAACTCGGGGAATTCACCCCTCCACTTT.

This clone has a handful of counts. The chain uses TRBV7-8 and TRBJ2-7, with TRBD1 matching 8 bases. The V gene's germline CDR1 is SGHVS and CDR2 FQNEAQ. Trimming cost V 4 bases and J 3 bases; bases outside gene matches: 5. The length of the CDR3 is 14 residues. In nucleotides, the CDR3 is TGTGCCAGCAGCTCTCGGACAGGGTACTACGAGCAGTACTTC. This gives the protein CASSSRTGYYEQYF.

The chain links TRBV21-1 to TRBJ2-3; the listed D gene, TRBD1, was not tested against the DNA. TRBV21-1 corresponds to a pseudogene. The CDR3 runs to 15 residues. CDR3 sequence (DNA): TGTGCCAGCAGGAAGAATAAGGGGGCAACAGATACGCAGTATTTT. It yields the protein CASRKNKGATDTQYF.

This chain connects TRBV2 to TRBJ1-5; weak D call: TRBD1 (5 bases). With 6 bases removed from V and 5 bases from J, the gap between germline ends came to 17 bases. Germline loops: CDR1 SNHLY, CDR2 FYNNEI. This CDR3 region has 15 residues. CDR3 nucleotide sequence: TGTGCCAGCAGCGGTCAGGGTGGAATTGATCAGCCCCAGCATTTT. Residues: CASSGQGGIDQPQHF.

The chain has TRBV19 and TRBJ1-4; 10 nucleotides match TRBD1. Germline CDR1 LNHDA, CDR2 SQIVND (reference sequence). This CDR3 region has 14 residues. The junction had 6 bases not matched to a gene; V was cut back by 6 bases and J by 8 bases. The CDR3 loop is CASSRDRGYEKLFF. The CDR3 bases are TGTGCCAGTAGCAGGGACAGGGGTTACGAAAAACTGTTTTTT.